This T cell receptor (beta chain) comes out of a study of neurological immune-mediated disorders (dated by TCRdb to between 2018 and 2021). Regarding the study in general: The study compared peripheral blood TCR-beta repertoires of HTLV-I-associated myelopathy (HAM/TSP) patients, multiple sclerosis patients and healthy controls using UMI-based sequencing. The approximately 110 TCR-beta libraries covered PBMC samples along with longitudinal samples, technical triplicates, and paired sorted CD4+ and CD8+ T-cell subsets. Of the 60 to 70 subjects in the cohort, about 14 were HAM/TSP patients, approximately 34 were multiple sclerosis patients, and some 20 were healthy controls.

Ten or more counts support this clonotype. The target of this receptor is not known. No base quality information exists; no much larger clone differs at one position. Paper-wide results and their limitations: Expanded clones from different subjects shared no identical CDR3 amino acid sequences, which suggests that TCR-beta repertoires were private in all groups. TCR clonal expansion was greatest in HAM/TSP patients and smallest in MS patients, who ranked below even healthy controls.

V is shortened by 6 bases, J by 9 bases, and the region joining them spans 13 bases. For CDR1 and CDR2, the germline V gene (reference sequence) lists SGHNT and YYREEE. From the cysteine through the phenylalanine, the CDR3 covers 12 amino acids. Of all the DNA, just the CDR3 is kept, 36 bases in frame from base 1. Unsorted PBMC libraries were generated from 2 million PBMCs stored in RNAlater at -80 °C until RNA extraction. Peripheral blood underwent Ficoll-Hypaque density gradient centrifugation to isolate PBMCs, which were then cryopreserved in liquid nitrogen. cDNA was synthesized by template-switch 5'RACE using a primer with a 10-nucleotide random unique molecular identifier that tagged each TCR transcript. Over 160 million TCR-beta sequences, covering 15-18 subjects, were produced in each sequencing run. The RNeasy kit was used to extract total RNA. Using the KAPA Real-time Library Amplification kit, TCR-beta VDJ regions were amplified with primers for the TCR constant region and the 5'RACE anchor. A first PCR added sample indexes and Illumina adaptors, and a second PCR then raised library yield. After Ampure bead purification, the TCR product of roughly 650 bp was size-selected on a 2% E-gel SizeSelection system. Before pooling, libraries had their quality checked on a Bioanalyzer, their concentration measured with Qubit, and their quantity determined with the Kapa Library Quantification kit. Libraries were sequenced paired-end 2 x 150 bp on an Illumina HiSeq 2500. To increase sequence diversity, roughly 24-32% phiX was spiked into each library pool. In the authors' own workflow: Quality-filtered reads were processed with the UMI-based MiGEC pipeline, and over 85% of raw TCR sequences were removed by the MiGEC pipeline during error correction. IMGT germline references were used for alignment of VDJ genes, and clonotypes were defined by a unique CDR3 amino acid sequence together with V-J genes. Clonal expansion, Shannon diversity and CDR3 relatedness were evaluated with VDJtools (CalcPairwiseDistances, ClusterSamples), while phylogenetic trees were built in CLCbio workbench. Using coefficient-of-variation modelling across technical triplicates, the study counted a clone as expanded if it had at least 8 unique UMIs. TCRdb reran the public reads through fastp at Q25 and MiXCR, keeping productive beta chains. Under each unique CDR3 protein, matching rows form one entry showing the most common genes and DNA. These V and J calls derive from TCRdb rather than the authors' analysis. In this sample the table shows tens of thousands of distinct CDR3 sequences, over 9% of which occur a single time. The top ten clones comprise about 5.7% of the sample.

Sequences were obtained from PBMCs. The TCR was taken from a man aged 70 or older with HTLV-1-associated myelopathy (HAM/TSP). The rearrangement joined TRBV5-4 to TRBJ2-1, with the D gene not confidently named. The DNA sequence is as follows: TGTGCCAGCATGGGCAGCTTTTCTGAGCAGTTCTTC. Its protein reads: CASMGSFSEQFF.